One and the same sample provided the 12 T cell receptor beta chains below, sequenced in a study of beta chain features in type 1 diabetes. Study findings and constraints: TCRB CDR3 length was moderately but significantly reduced in all four CD4+ subsets of Type 1 diabetes patients.

The sequenced template was cDNA made from the entire isolated RNA. Some clones are missing from TCRdb's copy, which holds only in-frame ones; the method was immunoSEQ multiplex PCR. The profile shows 250,000 to 350,000 clones, approximately 15% of them singletons. No cognate antigen is known for these TCRs. The sample consisted of naive CD4+ T cells from blood. The receptors derive from a man between 18 and 35 years old with type 1 diabetes.

The chain couples TRBV30 to TRBJ1-1; D may be TRBD1 (6 bases). Germline CDR1 is GTSNPN and CDR2 is SVGIG (reference sequence). V was trimmed by 0 bases and J by 5 bases, leaving 10 bases between them. The CDR3 is 13 amino acids. CDR3 sequence: CAWSVGGRTEAFF. The DNA for the CDR3 is TGTGCCTGGAGTGTGGGGGGGCGGACTGAAGCTTTCTTT.

In its sample, this clone was seen a few times. The gene calls are TRBV27 and TRBJ2-3; D may be TRBD2 (6 bases). CDR1 and CDR2 from the germline V gene are MNHEY and SMNVEV (reference sequence). The CDR3 is made up of 15 amino acids. The V end was cut by 1 base, the J end by 4 bases, with 12 bases between. CDR3 loop: CASSLYRGVPDTQYF. DNA of the CDR3: TGTGCCAGCAGTTTATATCGCGGGGTTCCAGATACGCAGTATTTT.

The rearrangement links TRBV28 to TRBJ1-1; TRBD1 might be the D (5 bases). CDR3 length: 13 amino acids. Trimming stripped 7 bases from V and 4 bases from J, with 13 bases between. CDR1 is MDHEN, CDR2 SYDVKM, per germline. CDR3 sequence (DNA): TGTGCCAGCACCCTACCTCAGGGCACTGAAGCTTTCTTT. Protein sequence: CASTLPQGTEAFF. The variable domain in full, with the rest retrieved from reference TRBV28 and TRBJ1-1, is DVKVTQSSRYLVKRTGEKVFLECVQDMDHENMFWYRQDPGLGLRLIYFSYDVKMKEKGDIPEGYSVSREKKERFSLILESASTNQTSMYLCASTLPQGTEAFFGQGTRLTVV.

In this sample, this clone turned up a few times. This chain uses TRBV7-9 with TRBJ2-1; D perhaps matches TRBD1 (6 bases). The CDR3 is 16 residues long. The V and J ends lost 5 bases and 0 bases respectively, with 14 bases between them. CDR1 and CDR2 from the germline V gene are SEHNR and FQNEAQ (reference sequence). In DNA, the CDR3 is TGTGCCAGCAGCCTACGGACAGTTCCCTCCTACAATGAGCAGTTCTTC. Translating it yields CASSLRTVPSYNEQFF.

This chain uses TRBV23-1 with TRBJ2-4; no clear D. TRBV23-1 is assigned to the ORF class and has an uncertain function. The CDR3 covers 13 residues. Trimming left V 4 bases short and J 8 bases short, with 12 bases between. CDR3 sequence: CASSLRLTDIQYF. CDR3 in DNA: TGCGCCAGCAGTCTACGGCTCACAGACATTCAGTACTTC.

This clone was seen more than once but under ten times. This rearrangement joins TRBV19 to TRBJ2-1; D might be TRBD2 (6 bases). From germline, CDR1 is LNHDA and CDR2 SQIVND (reference sequence). Trimming left V 8 bases short and J 0 bases short, with 8 bases between. The CDR3 has 13 residues. As DNA, the CDR3 is TGTGCCAGTTCTAGCGCCTCCTACAATGAGCAGTTCTTC. This encodes CASSSASYNEQFF. Based on the CDR3 plus reference TRBV19 and TRBJ2-1, the full variable domain is DGGITQSPKYLFRKEGQNVTLSCEQNLNHDAMYWYRQDPGQGLRLIYYSQIVNDFQKGDIAEGYSVSREKKESFPLTVTSAQKNPTAFYLCASSSASYNEQFFGPGTRLTVL.

The table lists this clone with a few counts. The V and J genes are TRBV30 and TRBJ2-5; 8 bases are a match to TRBD2. The CDR3 runs to 16 residues. Germline CDR1 and CDR2: GTSNPN and SVGIG (reference sequence). V trimming: 3 bases; J trimming: 4 bases; junction bases outside the gene matches: 13. The CDR3 sequence is CAWRRFGGGFPETQYF. CDR3 bases: TGTGCCTGGAGGAGGTTCGGGGGGGGGTTTCCAGAGACCCAGTACTTC.

This clone was picked up a small number of times. The gene calls are TRBV9 and TRBJ2-7, with 7 nucleotides matching TRBD1. Germline V gene lookup returns CDR1 SGDLS and CDR2 YYNGEE. The CDR3 has 14 residues. V shed 3 bases, J shed 3 bases, and the junction held 6 bases outside the gene matches. CDR3 protein: CASSATGFGYEQYF. The CDR3 nucleotides read TGTGCCAGCAGCGCGACAGGGTTTGGCTACGAGCAGTACTTC.

The chain combines TRBV5-4 with TRBJ2-7; D is perhaps TRBD1 (6 bases). Trimming left V 4 bases short and J 3 bases short, with 8 bases between. Germline V gene data show CDR1 as SGHNT and CDR2 as YYREEE (reference sequence). This CDR3 has 12 amino acids. Written as DNA, the CDR3 is TGTGCCAGCAGCCTGGGACACTACGAGCAGTACTTC. Its translation is CASSLGHYEQYF.

This clone appeared a few times. V gene TRBV7-2 combines with J gene TRBJ2-5, with 7 nucleotides matching TRBD2. Germline CDR1 reads SGHTA; CDR2 reads FQGNSA. The CDR3 extends over 15 amino acids. After removal of 5 bases from V and 2 bases from J, the junction contained 8 bases not matched to a gene. The CDR3 here is CASSELTSLQETQYF. CDR3 coding DNA: TGTGCCAGCAGCGAACTGACTAGCCTGCAAGAGACCCAGTACTTC. Supplemented by reference TRBV7-2 and TRBJ2-5, the full variable domain reads GAGVSQSPSNKVTEKGKDVELRCDPISGHTALYWYRQSLGQGLEFLIYFQGNSAPDKSGLPSDRFSAERTGGSVSTLTIQRTQQEDSAVYLCASSELTSLQETQYFGPGTRLLVL.

This clone was recorded a few times. CDR3 bases: TGTGCCTGGGGACGGGACACCCGATACGAGCAGTACTTC. Translated: CAWGRDTRYEQYF. This rearrangement joins TRBV30 to TRBJ2-7; possible D gene TRBD1, 6 bases. Trimming took 5 bases from V and 4 from J, leaving 15 bases between them. The CDR3 is 13 residues long. Looked up from germline, CDR1 is GTSNPN and CDR2 is SVGIG (reference sequence).

The chain employs TRBV5-1 and TRBJ2-1; 7 bases are shared with TRBD1. The CDR3 loop spans 17 amino acids. Losses at the gene ends were 0 bases for V and 7 bases for J; bases not matched to a gene: 13. Germline CDR1 SGHRS, CDR2 YFSETQ. The CDR3 bases are TGCGCCAGCAGCTTGGACTACTCCGGGACAGCCCGTAATGAGCAGTTCTTC. Translating it yields CASSLDYSGTARNEQFF. The whole variable domain, remainder taken from reference TRBV5-1 and TRBJ2-1, is KAGVTQTPRYLIKTRGQQVTLSCSPISGHRSVSWYQQTPGQGLQFLFEYFSETQRNKGNFPGRFSGRQFSNSRSEMNVSTLELGDSALYLCASSLDYSGTARNEQFFGPGTRLTVL.